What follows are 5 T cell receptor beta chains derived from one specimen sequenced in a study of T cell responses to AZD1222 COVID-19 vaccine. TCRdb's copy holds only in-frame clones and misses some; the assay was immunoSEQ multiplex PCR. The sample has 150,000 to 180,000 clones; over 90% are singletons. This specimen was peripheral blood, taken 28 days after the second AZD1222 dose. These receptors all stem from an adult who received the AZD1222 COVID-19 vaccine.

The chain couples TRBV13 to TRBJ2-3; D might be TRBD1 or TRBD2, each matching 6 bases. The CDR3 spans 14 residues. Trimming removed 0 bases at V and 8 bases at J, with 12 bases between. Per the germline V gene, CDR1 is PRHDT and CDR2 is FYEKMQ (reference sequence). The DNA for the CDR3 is TGTGCCAGCAGCTTAGGACAGGGACTTAGTACGCAGTATTTT. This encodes CASSLGQGLSTQYF.

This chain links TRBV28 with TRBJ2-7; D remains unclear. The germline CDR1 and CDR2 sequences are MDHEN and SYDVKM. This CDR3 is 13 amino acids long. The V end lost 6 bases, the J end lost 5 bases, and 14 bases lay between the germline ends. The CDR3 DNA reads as TGTGCCAGCAGGATAGGGCCCAAGGACGAGCAGTACTTC. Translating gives CASRIGPKDEQYF.

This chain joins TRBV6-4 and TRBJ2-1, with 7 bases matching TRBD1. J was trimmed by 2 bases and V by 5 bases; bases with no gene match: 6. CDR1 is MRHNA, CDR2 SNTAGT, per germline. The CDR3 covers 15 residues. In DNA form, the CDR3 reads TGTGCCAGCAGTTCTGACAGGGCCCCCTACAATGAGCAGTTCTTC. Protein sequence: CASSSDRAPYNEQFF.

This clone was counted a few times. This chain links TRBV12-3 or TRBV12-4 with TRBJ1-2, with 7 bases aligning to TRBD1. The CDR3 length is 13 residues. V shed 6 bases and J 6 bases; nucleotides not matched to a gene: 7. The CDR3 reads CASRYRGGDGYTF. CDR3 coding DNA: TGTGCCAGCAGATACAGGGGAGGCGATGGCTACACCTTC.

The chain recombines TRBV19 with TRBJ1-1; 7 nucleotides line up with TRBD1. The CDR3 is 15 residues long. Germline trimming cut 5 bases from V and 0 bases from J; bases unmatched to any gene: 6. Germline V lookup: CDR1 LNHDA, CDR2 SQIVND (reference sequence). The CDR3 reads CASSPRDRLNTEAFF. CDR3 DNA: TGTGCCAGTAGTCCCCGGGACAGACTGAACACTGAAGCTTTCTTT.